The clone carrying this T cell receptor beta chain was seen more than once but under ten times. These data come from a study of response to subunit inactivated influenza vaccine. The CDR3 runs 17 residues. Germline V gene sequence: CDR1 SGHRS, CDR2 YFSETQ. V was pared by 0 bases and J by 0 bases, with 4 bases of the junction left unmatched. Each CDR3 protein is one row after TCRdb ran MiXCR on the RT-PCR reads. The profile shows a few hundred thousand distinct CDR3 sequences, around 11% of them singletons. The same data also went into a second study, on T cells expressing NK-cell markers. That report adds: cDNA encoding TCR beta was synthesized via 5'RACE template switching incorporating UMIs. Source material for TCR beta repertoires consisted of sorted CD3+CD56+NKG2C+, CD3+CD56+NKG2C- and CD3+CD56-NKG2C+ T cells. With an anti-gamma-delta TCR antibody, sorting in several experiments was kept to alpha-beta TCR T cells. Top CD8+ clonotypes included the dominant CD3+CD56+NKG2C+ clonotypes in a handful of donors.

This sample comprised PBMCs from blood, obtained on the day of vaccination. The receptor was derived from a man aged 50-59 years who received an inactivated influenza vaccine. V gene TRBV5-1 combines with J gene TRBJ2-3, with 10 positions matching TRBD2. The CDR3: CASSLVLAGASTDTQYF. The CDR3 bases are TGCGCCAGCAGCTTGGTGCTAGCGGGAGCTAGCACAGATACGCAGTATTTT.